Below are 9 T cell receptor beta chains sequenced from a single sample in a study of regulatory T cells in long-lasting Graves disease. Both iRepertoire HTBI primers and Arm-PCR of CDR3 regions were used to build the TCR beta libraries. TCRdb reprocessed the multiplex PCR reads with MiXCR, giving one entry per CDR3 protein. Among about 350,000 distinct CDR3 sequences listed, 16% were seen once. The time point: newly diagnosed GD, antithyroid drugs for less than 3 months. There was RNA extracted from PBMCs, and the TCR library was made from it. The same sample was also studied in work on T cells in Graves' hyperthyroidism and ophthalmopathy.

This material consisted of peripheral blood mononuclear cells (PBMCs), taken at new diagnosis, from a patient treated with antithyroid drugs. Source of these receptors: a man aged 40-49 years with Graves disease.

This clonotype was seen repeatedly, ten times or more. The rearrangement joins TRBV28 to TRBJ1-5, with D maybe TRBD1 (5 bases). In germline, CDR1 is MDHEN, CDR2 SYDVKM. The CDR3 sequence is 17 residues long. Trimming shortened V by 5 bases and J by 0 bases, and 17 bases separated the two germline ends. Here the CDR3 DNA reads TGTGCCAGCAGTCCGGGACCCAGAATATATAGCAATCAGCCCCAGCATTTT. This codes for CASSPGPRIYSNQPQHF.

To note about this clonotype: A much larger clone differs by one base, so this may be a read error. The CDR3 end shows no conserved phenylalanine or tryptophan, and so a read error is likely. The chain joins TRBV7-2 to TRBJ2-6; tentatively, D is TRBD1 (5 bases). The V gene lost 0 bases and the J gene lost 0 bases, with 6 bases spanning the gap. The CDR3 consists of 16 residues. Per germline, CDR1 SGHTA and CDR2 FQGNSA. CDR3 bases: TGTGCCAGCAGCTTAGCCAGGGTCTCTGGGGCCAACGTCCTGACTCTC. Its protein product is CASSLARVSGANVLTL.

V and J are TRBV7-9 and TRBJ2-5, with 7 positions matching TRBD2. J was trimmed by 5 bases and V by 7 bases; bases with no gene match: 4. Germline V lookup: CDR1 SEHNR, CDR2 FQNEAQ (reference sequence). The CDR3 is 12 amino acids. CDR3 protein: CASTGEGETQYF. The DNA of the CDR3 is TGTGCCAGCACGGGGGAGGGTGAGACCCAGTACTTC.

This rearrangement joins TRBV12-3 or TRBV12-4 to TRBJ1-5, with D possibly TRBD1 on 6 matching bases. V shed 9 bases and J shed 7 bases, with 13 bases lying between them. The CDR3 runs 12 residues. The DNA of the CDR3 is TGTGCCAGTAGCGCGGGGGGCCAGCCCCAGCATTTT. Its protein is CASSAGGQPQHF.

This clonotype was observed at least ten times. The chain carries TRBV12-3 or TRBV12-4 and TRBJ1-5; D is perhaps TRBD1 (6 bases). The CDR3 is 14 residues long. Between the trimmed V and J ends, which lost 6 bases and 9 bases, there was a span of 18 bases. The CDR3 region is CASSPTGPGMPQHF. CDR3 nucleotides: TGTGCCAGCAGCCCCACAGGGCCAGGGATGCCCCAGCATTTT.

In this sample, this clonotype turned up once. Since a far larger clone is one base different, this is likely a read error. This chain connects TRBV6-2 or TRBV6-3 to TRBJ2-3; 8 bases are a match to TRBD2. The assigned J gene may be wrong: the sequence end matches TRBJ2-1 better. Germline V lookup: CDR1 MNHEY, CDR2 SVGEGT. The CDR3 totals 16 residues. The CDR3 DNA reads as TGTGCCAGCCCTCTCCTCGGGCTAGCGGGTCGGAATGAGCAGTTCTTC. Protein sequence: CASPLLGLAGRNEQFF.

This clonotype showed up just a few times. The chain is built from TRBV10-3 and TRBJ2-3; D possibly uses TRBD1 or TRBD2 (7 bases each). The germline V gene encodes CDR1 ENHRY and CDR2 SYGVKD. The CDR3 contains 14 residues. V lost 11 bases to trimming and J lost 6 bases, with 21 bases between them. The CDR3 region has the DNA TGTGCCGCCAGGGGGGGAGTACCGGGTGATACGCAGTATTTT. Residues: CAARGGVPGDTQYF.

J is TRBJ2-2 and V is TRBV11-2, with D maybe TRBD1 (6 bases). CDR3 length: 14 residues. CDR1 and CDR2 from the germline V gene are SGHAT and FQNNGV. V gave up 4 bases and J gave up 5 bases, with 11 bases separating them. The CDR3 region has the DNA TGTGCCAGCAGCTCCTCAAGGGGGACCGGGGAGCTGTTTTTT. This gives the protein CASSSSRGTGELFF.

This clonotype was seen many times. The chain combines TRBV7-2 with TRBJ2-7; D not certain. The V and J ends lost 1 base and 1 base respectively, with 8 bases between them. CDR1 and CDR2 (germline): SGHTA, FQGNSA. The CDR3 extends over 14 amino acids. The CDR3 protein is CASSLVGDSYEQYF. CDR3 nucleotide sequence: TGTGCCAGCAGCTTAGTTGGAGATTCCTACGAGCAGTACTTC.